The 5 T cell receptor beta chains listed next were all sequenced from one sample in a study of blood T cells in healthy people across ages. A sample-barcoded 5' primer and a J-beta primer mix were used in a second PCR of roughly 6 to 11 cycles. MiXCR, run by TCRdb on the 5' RACE reads, gives a single entry per CDR3 protein. The table includes more than 750,000 distinct CDR3 sequences, around 29% detected once. These same data were also listed under a study on T cells of mothers and their children.

The specimen sequenced was blood. The receptors originated from a woman aged 40 to 50 in good health.

On this clonotype itself: The junction does not match germline at one end; this may be a read error. This chain joins TRBV28 and TRBJ1-4, with D tentatively TRBD1 (5 bases). Germline loops: CDR1 MDHEN, CDR2 SYDVKM. The CDR3 sequence is 15 residues long. CDR3 nucleotide sequence: TGTGCCAGCAGTCAACCAGGGTCTACTAATGAAAGACTGTTTTTT. Protein sequence: CASSQPGSTNERLFF.

V is TRBV9 and J is TRBJ2-2; no clear D. This CDR3 spans 17 amino acids. Germline CDR1 and CDR2: SGDLS and YYNGEE. V was cut by 6 bases and J by 4 bases, with 22 bases left in between. In nucleotides, the CDR3 is TGTGCCAGCACCGCGGCCCCGTTGGGGTTTAGCACCGGGGAGCTGTTTTTT. Amino acid sequence: CASTAAPLGFSTGELFF.

The genes are TRBV9 and TRBJ1-3; 8 nucleotides line up with TRBD1. In germline, CDR1 is SGDLS, CDR2 YYNGEE. The CDR3 contains 18 residues. Trimming cost V 0 bases and J 0 bases; bases outside gene matches: 8. CDR3 bases: TGTGCCAGCAGCGTAGACGGACAGGGTCTGTTCTCTGGAAACACCATATATTTT. The encoded protein is CASSVDGQGLFSGNTIYF.

In its sample, this clonotype was seen a few times. This chain joins TRBV20-1 and TRBJ2-3; D gene unclear. V was shortened by 8 bases and J by 0 bases, with 12 bases between the two germline ends. The CDR3 is 13 amino acids. Per the germline V gene, CDR1 is DFQATT and CDR2 is SNEGSKA (reference sequence). The CDR3 DNA reads TGCAGTCCAGACACCCCTAGCACAGATACGCAGTATTTT. Its translation is CSPDTPSTDTQYF.

In its sample, this clonotype was seen many times. The chain recombines TRBV10-3 with TRBJ2-3, with 10 bases aligning to TRBD2. CDR3 length: 14 residues. CDR1 is ENHRY, CDR2 SYGVKD, per germline. V was clipped by 8 bases and J by 4 bases; unmatched bases: 6. CDR3 residues: CAIQRGGTADTQYF. The CDR3, as DNA: TGTGCCATCCAGCGGGGGGGCACAGCAGATACGCAGTATTTT.